Listed below are T cell receptor beta chains from one sample, sequenced in a study of T cell changes during pregnancy in multiple sclerosis. Some clones are missing from TCRdb's copy, which holds only in-frame ones; the method was immunoSEQ multiplex PCR. The sample contains around 50,000 clones, about nine tenths of which appear only once. Here the sequenced sample was CD4+ T cells from peripheral blood mononuclear cells, taken after pregnancy. The receptors were gathered from a female donor in good health, enrolled as a control in a pregnancy study. Both conserved end residues are part of each CDR3. A D gene is named only where the DNA matches it firmly. Some rows have no size entry. The others give once, few or many, or a class for an expanded clone.

TRBJ1-5 | TRBD1 | . | TRBV28 | 16 | CASRHRGGAGNQPQHF | TGTGCCAGCAGGCACAGGGGGGGCGCAGGCAATCAGCCCCAGCATTTT
TRBJ2-2 | TRBD2 | . | TRBV9 | 15 | CASSAPGLAAGELFF | TGTGCCAGCAGCGCACCGGGACTAGCGGCCGGGGAGCTGTTTTTT
TRBJ2-7 | TRBD2 | . | TRBV7-8 | 14 | CASSQAGGGYEQYF | TGTGCCAGCAGCCAAGCGGGGGGGGGTTACGAGCAGTACTTC
TRBJ2-1 | TRBD1 | . | TRBV5-4 | 16 | CASSLTGQGSYNEQFF | TGTGCCAGCAGCTTGACCGGACAGGGGTCCTACAATGAGCAGTTCTTC
TRBJ1-4 | . | . | TRBV5-4 | 15 | CASSLDARTNEKLFF | TGTGCCAGCAGCTTGGACGCCAGAACTAATGAAAAACTGTTTTTT
TRBJ2-5 | TRBD2 | . | TRBV2 | 16 | CASSGLAGVGQETQYF | TGTGCCAGCAGTGGACTAGCGGGAGTGGGGCAAGAGACCCAGTACTTC
TRBJ2-1 | TRBD2 | once | TRBV7-8 | 15 | CASSLLRGAYNEQFF | TGTGCCAGCAGCTTACTACGGGGGGCCTACAATGAGCAGTTCTTC
TRBJ1-1 | . | . | TRBV5-6 | 12 | CASNLVNTEAFF | TGTGCCAGCAACCTAGTGAACACTGAAGCTTTCTTT
TRBJ2-7 | TRBD2 | once | TRBV25-1 | 14 | CASSRTSGTYEQYF | TGTGCCAGCAGCCGGACTAGCGGAACCTACGAGCAGTACTTC
TRBJ1-1 | TRBD1 | . | TRBV19 | 13 | CASIGTGGLVAFF | TGTGCCAGTATTGGGACAGGGGGCTTGGTCGCTTTCTTT
TRBJ2-7 | . | . | TRBV28 | 12 | CASSLRGSEQYF | TGTGCCAGCAGTTTAAGGGGTTCCGAGCAGTACTTC
TRBJ2-1 | TRBD2 | . | TRBV28 | 15 | CASSQLAPSYNEQFF | TGTGCCAGCAGTCAACTAGCGCCAAGCTACAATGAGCAGTTCTTC
TRBJ2-7 | TRBD2 | . | TRBV6-6 | 15 | CASRRSLASGMEQYF | TGTGCCAGCAGAAGGTCGCTGGCTAGCGGGATGGAGCAGTACTTC
TRBJ1-5 | TRBD1 | . | TRBV6-1 | 13 | CASNPGQGKPQHF | TGTGCCAGCAACCCGGGACAGGGGAAGCCCCAGCATTTT
TRBJ2-1 | . | . | TRBV19 | 14 | CASSIQGHGYEQFF | TGTGCCAGTAGTATTCAAGGCCACGGGTATGAGCAGTTCTTC
TRBJ1-3 | . | . | TRBV5-1 | 17 | CASSRIPIGGSGNTIYF | TGCGCCAGCAGTCGTATACCGATCGGGGGTTCTGGAAACACCATATATTTT
TRBJ1-4 | TRBD1 | once | TRBV25-1 | 15 | CASSASQGGREKLFF | TGTGCCAGCAGTGCGTCACAGGGGGGAAGGGAAAAACTGTTTTTT
TRBJ1-5 | . | . | TRBV19 | 17 | CASSMGLLGVSGQPQHF | TGTGCCAGTAGTATGGGTTTGTTGGGGGTTAGCGGTCAGCCCCAGCATTTT